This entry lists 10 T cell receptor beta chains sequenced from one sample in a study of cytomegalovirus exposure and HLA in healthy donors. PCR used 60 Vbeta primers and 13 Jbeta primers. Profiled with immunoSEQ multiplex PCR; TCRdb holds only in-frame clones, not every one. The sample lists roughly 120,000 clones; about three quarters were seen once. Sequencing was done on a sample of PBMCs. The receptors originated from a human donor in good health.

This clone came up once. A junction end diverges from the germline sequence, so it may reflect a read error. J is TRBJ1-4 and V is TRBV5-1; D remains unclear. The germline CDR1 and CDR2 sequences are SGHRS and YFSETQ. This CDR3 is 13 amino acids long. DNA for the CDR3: TGCGCCAGCAGCTTGGAGTCGCCCACACAAGTCCAATTT. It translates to CASSLESPTQVQF.

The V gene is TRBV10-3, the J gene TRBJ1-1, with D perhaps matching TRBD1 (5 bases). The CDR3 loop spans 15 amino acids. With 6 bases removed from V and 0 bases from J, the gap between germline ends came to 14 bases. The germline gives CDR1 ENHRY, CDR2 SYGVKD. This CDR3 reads CAIRTEQQLNTEAFF. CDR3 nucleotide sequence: TGTGCCATCAGGACAGAACAACAACTGAACACTGAAGCTTTCTTT.

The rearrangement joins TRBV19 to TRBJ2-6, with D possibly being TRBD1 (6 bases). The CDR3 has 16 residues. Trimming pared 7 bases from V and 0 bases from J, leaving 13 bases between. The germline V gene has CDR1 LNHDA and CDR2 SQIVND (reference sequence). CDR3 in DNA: TGTGCCAGTAACCCAGGGGCCGGCTCTGGGGCCAACGTCCTGACTTTC. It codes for CASNPGAGSGANVLTF.

CDR3 DNA: TGTGCCAGCAGTGCGAACCTCGGGGAGAAACTGTTTTTT. Amino acids: CASSANLGEKLFF. The chain combines TRBV2 with TRBJ1-4; D call uncertain. Germline V CDR1 and CDR2: SNHLY, FYNNEI. Deletions cut 4 bases from V and 11 bases from J, with 14 bases between. CDR3 length equals 13 residues.

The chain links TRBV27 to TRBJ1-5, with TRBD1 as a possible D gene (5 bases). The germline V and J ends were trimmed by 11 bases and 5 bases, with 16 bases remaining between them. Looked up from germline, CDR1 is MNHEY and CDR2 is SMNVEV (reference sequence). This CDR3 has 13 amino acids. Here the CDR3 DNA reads TGTGCCGCCGGCCTAGGGGTGTATCAGCCCCAGCATTTT. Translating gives CAAGLGVYQPQHF.

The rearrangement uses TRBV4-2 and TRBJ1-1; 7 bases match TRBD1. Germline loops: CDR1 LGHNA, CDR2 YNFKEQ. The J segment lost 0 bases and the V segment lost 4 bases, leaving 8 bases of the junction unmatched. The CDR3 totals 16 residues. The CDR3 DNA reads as TGTGCCAGCAGCCCCACGACGGGACAGATGAACACTGAAGCTTTCTTT. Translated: CASSPTTGQMNTEAFF.

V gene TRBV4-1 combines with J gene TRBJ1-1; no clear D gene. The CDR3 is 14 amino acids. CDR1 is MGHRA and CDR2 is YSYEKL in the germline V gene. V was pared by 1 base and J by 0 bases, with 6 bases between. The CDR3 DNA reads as TGCGCCAGCAGCCAAGGCCACATGAACACTGAAGCTTTCTTT. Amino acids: CASSQGHMNTEAFF.

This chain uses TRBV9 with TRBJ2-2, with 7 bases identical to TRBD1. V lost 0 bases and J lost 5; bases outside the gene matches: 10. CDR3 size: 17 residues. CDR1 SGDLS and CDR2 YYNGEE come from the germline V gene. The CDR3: CASSVAFGAGGTGELFF. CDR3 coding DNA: TGTGCCAGCAGCGTAGCTTTTGGTGCAGGGGGAACCGGGGAGCTGTTTTTT.

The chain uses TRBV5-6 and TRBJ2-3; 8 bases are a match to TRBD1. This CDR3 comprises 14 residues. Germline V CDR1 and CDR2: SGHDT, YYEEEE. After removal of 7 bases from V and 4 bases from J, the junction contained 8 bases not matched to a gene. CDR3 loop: CASCGQGASDTQYF. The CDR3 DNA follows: TGTGCCAGCTGCGGACAGGGTGCATCAGATACGCAGTATTTT.

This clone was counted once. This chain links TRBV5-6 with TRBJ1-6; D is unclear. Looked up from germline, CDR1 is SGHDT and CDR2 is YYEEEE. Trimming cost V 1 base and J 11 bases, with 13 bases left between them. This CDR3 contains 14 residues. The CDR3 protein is CASSLIPGNAPLHF. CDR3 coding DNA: TGTGCCAGCAGCTTGATCCCGGGAAATGCACCCCTCCACTTT. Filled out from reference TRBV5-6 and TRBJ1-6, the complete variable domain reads DAGVTQSPTHLIKTRGQQVTLRCSPKSGHDTVSWYQQALGQGPQFIFQYYEEEERQRGNFPDRFSGHQFPNYSSELNVNALLLGDSALYLCASSLIPGNAPLHFGNGTRLTVT.